This entry describes one T cell receptor (beta chain). Its antigen is as yet unknown. CDR3 length equals 12 residues. Trimming took off 5 bases at V and 7 bases at J, with 6 bases between the two ends. The source of the sample is a study of T cell responses to AZD1222 COVID-19 vaccine. Study results and caveats: Rises in breadth and depth of Spike-specific TCRs came after two AZD1222 doses. It was only after the peak T cell response that any repertoires were sampled.

Sequenced by immunoSEQ multiplex PCR; TCRdb stores in-frame clones only, minus some. The sample comprises fewer than 85,000 clones, 88% of which are singletons, and more than 4.5% rests with the top ten. The chain carries TRBV12-3 or TRBV12-4 and TRBJ1-6; a weak D match, TRBD1 (5 bases). This specimen was peripheral blood, taken 28 days after the second dose of the MenACWY control vaccine. This receptor was identified in an adult who received the MenACWY meningococcal vaccine as a control. The CDR3 nucleotides are TGTGCCAGCAGTAACAGGAATTCACCCCTCCACTTT. Protein product: CASSNRNSPLHF.